The 17 T cell receptor beta chains in this list originate from one sample, sequenced in a study of T cells expressing NK-cell markers. TCRdb reprocessed the 5' RACE reads and reports one entry per CDR3 protein, with no DNA. This table lists 440,000 or so distinct CDR3 sequences. Sequencing used blood T cells: a sorted CD56 or NKG2C T cell subset, CD4+ or CD8+ T cells, or bulk PBMC T cells (not recorded which). Every receptor here comes from a woman aged 18 to 75 in good health.

The chain carries TRBV29-1 and TRBJ2-3; TCRdb's D call, TRBD1, is unchecked because there is no DNA. The CDR3 has 13 residues. Germline CDR1 is SQVTM and CDR2 is ANQGSEA. CDR3: CSVLVRFTDTQYF.

V usage is TRBV7-3 and J usage is TRBJ2-5. The germline CDR1 and CDR2 sequences are SGHTA and FQGTGA. This CDR3 has 13 residues. This CDR3 reads CASSLRARETQYF.

The V call is TRBV15, the J call TRBJ2-1; TCRdb selects TRBD1, and the lack of DNA leaves this call unchecked. The CDR3 totals 15 residues. The germline gives CDR1 LNHNV, CDR2 YYDKDF (reference sequence). The CDR3 protein is CATSRDPRGNNEQFF.

Here the CDR3 reads CATSDPKGQNNEQFF. This chain links TRBV24-1 with TRBJ2-1; the TRBD1 assignment by TCRdb is unverifiable without DNA. This CDR3 has 15 amino acids. The germline gives CDR1 KGHDR, CDR2 SFDVKD.

The chain combines TRBV12-3 or TRBV12-4 with TRBJ2-2. CDR3 length: 13 residues. The CDR3 loop is CASSLFLSGELFF.

The chain is built from TRBV4-3 and TRBJ2-1. Germline V gene data show CDR1 as LGHNA and CDR2 as YSLEER. The CDR3 has 14 residues. The CDR3: CASSAQYTGREQFF.

The genes are TRBV29-1 and TRBJ1-4. Germline V gives CDR1 SQVTM, CDR2 ANQGSEA. The CDR3 runs to 13 residues. CDR3 amino acids: CSVGIATNEKLFF.

The CDR3 sequence: CASTTRTGPNQPQHF. The J gene is TRBJ1-5, the V gene TRBV7-2; lacking DNA, the TRBD1 call made by TCRdb goes unchecked. This CDR3 has 15 amino acids. Germline values: CDR1 SGHTA, CDR2 FQGNSA.

The chain carries TRBV5-5 and TRBJ2-3; checking the TCRdb D call of TRBD2 is not possible without DNA. Germline CDR1 and CDR2: SGHKS and YYEKEE (reference sequence). The CDR3 is 15 residues long. The CDR3 spells CASSSPGPSTDTQYF.

V usage is TRBV29-1 and J usage is TRBJ2-5; the D gene TCRdb calls, TRBD1, cannot be checked with no DNA. The germline gives CDR1 SQVTM, CDR2 ANQGSEA. CDR3 size: 11 residues. CDR3 region: CSVSGGQTTVF. The whole variable domain, remainder taken from reference TRBV29-1 and TRBJ2-5, is SAVISQKPSRDICQRGTSLTIQCQVDSQVTMMFWYRQQPGQSLTLIATANQGSEATYESGFVIDKFPISRPNLTFSTLTVSNMSPEDSSIYLCSVSGGQTTVFGPGTRLLVL.

The genes are TRBV9 and TRBJ1-1; no DNA is available, so the TRBD1 call from TCRdb remains unchecked. CDR3 length: 15 amino acids. Germline V gives CDR1 SGDLS, CDR2 YYNGEE. CDR3 loop: CASSETGVQNTEAFF.

This chain links TRBV28 with TRBJ2-3; the D call from TCRdb, TRBD1, cannot be confirmed without DNA. Germline V gene data show CDR1 as MDHEN and CDR2 as SYDVKM. The CDR3 length is 14 residues. Here the CDR3 reads CASNPTGVGDTQYF.

The chain couples TRBV19 to TRBJ2-1. Germline CDR1 and CDR2: LNHDA and SQIVND (reference sequence). This CDR3 has 15 amino acids. The CDR3 here is CASRTLSGAGNEQFF.

The chain couples TRBV6-1 to TRBJ2-2; TCRdb outputs TRBD2, but without DNA this stays unchecked. Per the germline V gene, CDR1 is MNHNS and CDR2 is SASEGT. The CDR3 consists of 13 residues. CDR3 protein: CASRERRLGELFF.

The chain is built from TRBV4-2 and TRBJ2-1; TCRdb returns TRBD2, unconfirmable since there is no DNA. Germline CDR1 LGHNA, CDR2 YNFKEQ. The CDR3 runs 20 residues. The CDR3 here is CASSPLTGLAGDVTYNEQFF.

The chain couples TRBV2 to TRBJ2-7. The CDR3 totals 14 residues. Germline loops: CDR1 SNHLY, CDR2 FYNNEI. CDR3 region: CASTPRPDPWEQYF.

The V gene is TRBV5-1, the J gene TRBJ2-7; the D call from TCRdb, TRBD2, cannot be confirmed without DNA. Germline V gives CDR1 SGHRS, CDR2 YFSETQ. CDR3 size: 16 residues. CDR3: CASSLFLAGLNYEQYF.